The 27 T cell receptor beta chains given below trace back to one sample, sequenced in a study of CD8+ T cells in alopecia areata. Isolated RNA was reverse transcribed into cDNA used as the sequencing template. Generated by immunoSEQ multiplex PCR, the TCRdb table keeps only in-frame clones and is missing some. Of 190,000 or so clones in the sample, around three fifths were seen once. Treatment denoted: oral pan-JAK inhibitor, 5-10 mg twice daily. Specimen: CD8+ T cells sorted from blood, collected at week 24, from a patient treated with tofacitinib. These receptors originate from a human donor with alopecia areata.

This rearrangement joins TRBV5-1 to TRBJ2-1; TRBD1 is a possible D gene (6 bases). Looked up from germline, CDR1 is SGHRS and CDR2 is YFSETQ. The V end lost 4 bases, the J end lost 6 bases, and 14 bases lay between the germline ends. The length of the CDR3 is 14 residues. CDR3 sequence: CASSPRTAVNEQFF. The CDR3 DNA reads TGCGCCAGCAGCCCGAGGACAGCAGTCAATGAGCAGTTCTTC.

The CDR3 bases are TGTGCCTGGAGTACCGCTGTTACCCCAACTAATGAAAAACTGTTTTTT. Translation gives CAWSTAVTPTNEKLFF. V is TRBV30 and J is TRBJ1-4; no definite D call. Trimming cost V 2 bases and J 0 bases, with 13 bases left between them. The germline CDR1 and CDR2 sequences are GTSNPN and SVGIG (reference sequence). There are 16 residues in the CDR3.

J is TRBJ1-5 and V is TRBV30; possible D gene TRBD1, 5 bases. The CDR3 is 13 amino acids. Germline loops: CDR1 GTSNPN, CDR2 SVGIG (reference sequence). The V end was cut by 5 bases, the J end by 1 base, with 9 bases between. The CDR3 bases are TGTGCCTGGGACCGGGACAGCAATCAGCCCCAGCATTTT. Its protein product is CAWDRDSNQPQHF.

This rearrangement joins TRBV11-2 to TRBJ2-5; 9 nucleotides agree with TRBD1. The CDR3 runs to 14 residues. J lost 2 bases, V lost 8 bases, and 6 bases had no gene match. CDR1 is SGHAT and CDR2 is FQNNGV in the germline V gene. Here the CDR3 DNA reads TGTGCCAGCTTGGGGGACAGGGTTCAAGAGACCCAGTACTTC. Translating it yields CASLGDRVQETQYF.

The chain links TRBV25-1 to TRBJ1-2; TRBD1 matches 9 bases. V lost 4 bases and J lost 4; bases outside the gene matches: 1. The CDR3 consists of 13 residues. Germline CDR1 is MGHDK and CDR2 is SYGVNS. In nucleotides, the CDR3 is TGTGCCAGCAGTGTGGGACAGGGCTATGGCTACACCTTC. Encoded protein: CASSVGQGYGYTF.

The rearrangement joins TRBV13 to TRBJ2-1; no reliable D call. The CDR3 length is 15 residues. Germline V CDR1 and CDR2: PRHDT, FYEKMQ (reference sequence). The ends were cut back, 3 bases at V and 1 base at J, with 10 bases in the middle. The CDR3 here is CASSFFGSSYNEQFF. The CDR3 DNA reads TGTGCCAGCAGCTTCTTCGGGTCATCCTACAATGAGCAGTTCTTC.

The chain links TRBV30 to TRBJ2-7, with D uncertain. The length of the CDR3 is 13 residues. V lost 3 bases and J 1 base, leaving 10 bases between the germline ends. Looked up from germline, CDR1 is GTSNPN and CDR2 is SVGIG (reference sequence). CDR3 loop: CAWRPGQSYEQYF. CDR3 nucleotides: TGTGCCTGGAGGCCAGGCCAATCCTACGAGCAGTACTTC.

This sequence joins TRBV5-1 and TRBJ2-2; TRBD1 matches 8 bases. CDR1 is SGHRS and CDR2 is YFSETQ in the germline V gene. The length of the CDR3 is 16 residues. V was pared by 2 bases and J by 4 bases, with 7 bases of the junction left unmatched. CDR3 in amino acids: CASSFPGQVLTGELFF. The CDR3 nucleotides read TGCGCCAGCAGCTTTCCGGGACAGGTTCTCACCGGGGAGCTGTTTTTT.

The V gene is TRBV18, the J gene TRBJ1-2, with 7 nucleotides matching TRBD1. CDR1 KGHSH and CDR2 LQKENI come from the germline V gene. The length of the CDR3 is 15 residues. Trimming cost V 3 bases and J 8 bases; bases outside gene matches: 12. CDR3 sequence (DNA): TGTGCCAGCTCACCCCCCACTAACGACAGGGAGGGCTACACCTTC. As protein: CASSPPTNDREGYTF.

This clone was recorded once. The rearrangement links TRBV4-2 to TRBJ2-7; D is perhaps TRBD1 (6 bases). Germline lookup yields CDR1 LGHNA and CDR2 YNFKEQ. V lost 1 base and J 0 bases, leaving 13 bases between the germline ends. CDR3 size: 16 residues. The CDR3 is CASSQAGQRISYEQYF. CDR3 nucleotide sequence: TGTGCCAGCAGCCAAGCCGGACAGCGGATCTCCTACGAGCAGTACTTC.

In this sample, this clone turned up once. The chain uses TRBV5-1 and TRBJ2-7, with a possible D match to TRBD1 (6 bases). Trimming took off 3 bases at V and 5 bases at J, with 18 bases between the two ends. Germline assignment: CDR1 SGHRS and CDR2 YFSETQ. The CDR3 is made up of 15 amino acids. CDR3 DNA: TGCGCCAGCAGCTGGACCGGGACACCGCTAGACGAGCAGTACTTC. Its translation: CASSWTGTPLDEQYF.

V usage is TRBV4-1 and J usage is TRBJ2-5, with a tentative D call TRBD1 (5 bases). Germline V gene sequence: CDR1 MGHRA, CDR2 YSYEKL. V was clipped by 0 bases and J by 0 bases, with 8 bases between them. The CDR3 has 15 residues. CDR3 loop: CASSQEPRDQETQYF. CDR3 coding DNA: TGCGCCAGCAGCCAAGAACCCAGGGACCAAGAGACCCAGTACTTC.

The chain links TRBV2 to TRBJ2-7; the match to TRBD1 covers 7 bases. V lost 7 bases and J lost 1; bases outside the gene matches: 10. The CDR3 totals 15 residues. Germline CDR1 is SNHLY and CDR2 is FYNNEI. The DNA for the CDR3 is TGTGCCAGCAATTTCCCCGGACAGGATTCCTACGAGCAGTACTTC. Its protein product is CASNFPGQDSYEQYF.

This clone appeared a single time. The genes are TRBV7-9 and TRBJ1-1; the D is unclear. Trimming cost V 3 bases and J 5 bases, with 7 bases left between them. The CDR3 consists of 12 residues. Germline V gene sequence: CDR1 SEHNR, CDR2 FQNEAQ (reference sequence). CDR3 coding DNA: TGTGCCAGCAGCTTCCCCTGGACTGAAGCTTTCTTT. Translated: CASSFPWTEAFF.

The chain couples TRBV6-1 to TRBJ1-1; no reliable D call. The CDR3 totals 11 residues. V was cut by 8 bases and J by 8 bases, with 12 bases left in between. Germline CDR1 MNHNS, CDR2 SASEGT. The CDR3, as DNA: TGTGCCAGCTTTTACAGCGAGGAAGCTTTCTTT. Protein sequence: CASFYSEEAFF.

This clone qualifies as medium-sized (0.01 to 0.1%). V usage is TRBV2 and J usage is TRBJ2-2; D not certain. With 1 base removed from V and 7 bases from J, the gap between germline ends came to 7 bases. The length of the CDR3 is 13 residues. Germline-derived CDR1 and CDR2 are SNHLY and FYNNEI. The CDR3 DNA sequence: TGTGCCAGCAGTGAAGGACCCAACGGGGAGCTGTTTTTT. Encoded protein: CASSEGPNGELFF.

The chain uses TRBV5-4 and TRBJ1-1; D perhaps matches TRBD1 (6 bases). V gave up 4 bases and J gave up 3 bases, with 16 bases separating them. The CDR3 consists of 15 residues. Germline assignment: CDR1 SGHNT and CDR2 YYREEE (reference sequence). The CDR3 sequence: CASSQKQGGDTEAFF. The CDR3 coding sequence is TGTGCCAGCAGCCAAAAACAGGGTGGTGACACTGAAGCTTTCTTT.

In DNA, the CDR3 is TGTGCCAGTAGTACCCTAGCGGGGCCTTCCTACGAGCAGTACTTC. This translates into CASSTLAGPSYEQYF. V usage is TRBV19 and J usage is TRBJ2-7; 9 bases match TRBD2. The CDR3 spans 15 residues. Germline loops: CDR1 LNHDA, CDR2 SQIVND (reference sequence). V shed 4 bases and J 1 base; nucleotides not matched to a gene: 5.

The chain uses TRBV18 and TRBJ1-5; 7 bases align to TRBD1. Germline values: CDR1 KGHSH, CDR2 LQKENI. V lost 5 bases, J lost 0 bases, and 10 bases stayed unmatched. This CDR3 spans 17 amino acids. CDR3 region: CASSISGGEYSNQPQHF. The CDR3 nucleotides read TGTGCCAGCTCAATCTCAGGGGGAGAGTATAGCAATCAGCCCCAGCATTTT.

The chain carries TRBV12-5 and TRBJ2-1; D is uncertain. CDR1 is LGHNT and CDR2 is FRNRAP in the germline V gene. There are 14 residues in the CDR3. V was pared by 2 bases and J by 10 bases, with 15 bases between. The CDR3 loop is CASGLPSSLGEQFF. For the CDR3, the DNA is TGTGCTAGTGGTTTGCCCTCCTCGCTTGGGGAGCAGTTCTTC.

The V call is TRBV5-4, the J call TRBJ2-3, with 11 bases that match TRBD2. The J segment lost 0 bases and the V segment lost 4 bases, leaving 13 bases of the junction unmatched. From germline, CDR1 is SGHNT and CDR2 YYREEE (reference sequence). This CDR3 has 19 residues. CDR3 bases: TGTGCCAGCAGCGATCCGACTAGCGGGGAACCTACTAGCACAGATACGCAGTATTTT. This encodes CASSDPTSGEPTSTDTQYF.

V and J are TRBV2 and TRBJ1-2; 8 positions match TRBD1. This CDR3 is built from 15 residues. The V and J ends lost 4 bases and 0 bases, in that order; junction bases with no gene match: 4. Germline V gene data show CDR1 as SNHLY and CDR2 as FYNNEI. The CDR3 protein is CASSGQGRANYGYTF. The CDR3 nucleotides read TGTGCCAGCAGTGGACAGGGGCGAGCTAACTATGGCTACACCTTC. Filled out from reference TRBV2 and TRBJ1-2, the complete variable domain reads EPEVTQTPSHQVTQMGQEVILRCVPISNHLYFYWYRQILGQKVEFLVSFYNNEISEKSEIFDDQFSVERPDGSNFTLKIRSTKLEDSAMYFCASSGQGRANYGYTFGSGTRLTVV.

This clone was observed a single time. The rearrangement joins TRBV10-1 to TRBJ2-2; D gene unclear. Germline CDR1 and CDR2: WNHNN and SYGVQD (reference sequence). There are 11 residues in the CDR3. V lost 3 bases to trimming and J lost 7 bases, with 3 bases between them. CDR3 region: CASSDGGELFF. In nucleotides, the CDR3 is TGCGCCAGCAGTGACGGCGGGGAGCTGTTTTTT.

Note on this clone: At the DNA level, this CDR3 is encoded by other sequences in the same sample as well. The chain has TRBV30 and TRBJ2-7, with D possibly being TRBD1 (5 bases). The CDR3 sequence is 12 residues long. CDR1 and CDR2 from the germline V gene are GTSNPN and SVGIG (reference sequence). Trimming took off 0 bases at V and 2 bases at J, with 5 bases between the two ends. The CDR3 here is CAWSVGAYEQYF. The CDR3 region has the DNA TGTGCCTGGAGTGTAGGGGCCTACGAGCAGTACTTC.

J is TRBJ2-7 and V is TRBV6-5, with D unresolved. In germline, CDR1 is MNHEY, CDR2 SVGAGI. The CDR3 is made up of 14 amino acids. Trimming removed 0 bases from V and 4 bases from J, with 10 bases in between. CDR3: CASSYSDKGYEQYF. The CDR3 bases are TGTGCCAGCAGTTACTCGGATAAAGGGTACGAGCAGTACTTC.

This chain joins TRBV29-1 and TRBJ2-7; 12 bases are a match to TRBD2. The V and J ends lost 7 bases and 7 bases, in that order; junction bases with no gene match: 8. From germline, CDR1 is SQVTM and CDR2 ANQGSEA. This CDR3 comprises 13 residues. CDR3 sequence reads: CSAGLAGPLEQYF. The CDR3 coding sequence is TGCAGCGCTGGACTAGCGGGACCCTTAGAGCAGTACTTC.

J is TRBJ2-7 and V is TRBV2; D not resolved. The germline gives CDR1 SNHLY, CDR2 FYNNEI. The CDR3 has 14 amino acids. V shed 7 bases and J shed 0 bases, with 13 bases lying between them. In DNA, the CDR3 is TGTGCCAGCAAGTCAGTCCTCGGCTCCTACGAGCAGTACTTC. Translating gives CASKSVLGSYEQYF.